Below, 21 T cell receptor beta chains from the same sample are listed, as sequenced in a study of CD8 T cells in Susac syndrome. Reverse transcription of roughly 0.45 to 1 ug RNA used random hexamers. Each CDR3 protein gets one entry after TCRdb re-called the immunoSEQ multiplex PCR reads with MiXCR. Among some 70,000 distinct CDR3 sequences listed, approximately 93% were seen once. What was sequenced was CD8+ T cells from PBMCs. Receptor source: a human donor with multiple sclerosis.

The chain uses TRBV5-1 and TRBJ1-5; the D gene is possibly TRBD1 (5 bases). V lost 0 bases, J lost 0 bases, and 13 bases lay in between. Per germline, CDR1 SGHRS and CDR2 YFSETQ. The CDR3 length is 17 residues. DNA of the CDR3: TGCGCCAGCAGCTTGGATGGGGGAGCCTATAGCAATCAGCCCCAGCATTTT. Protein product: CASSLDGGAYSNQPQHF.

The CDR3 DNA is TGCGCCAGCAGCCAAGACCAGGGACCCTACGAGCAGTACTTC. Its protein product is CASSQDQGPYEQYF. The chain couples TRBV4-1 to TRBJ2-7; D may correspond to TRBD1 or TRBD2 (5 bases each). Germline lookup yields CDR1 MGHRA and CDR2 YSYEKL. Trimming removed 0 bases at V and 2 bases at J, with 8 bases between. There are 14 residues in the CDR3.

V usage is TRBV30 and J usage is TRBJ2-5, with no clear D. The CDR3 consists of 13 residues. Per the germline V gene, CDR1 is GTSNPN and CDR2 is SVGIG (reference sequence). Trimming removed 0 bases from V and 11 bases from J, with 16 bases in between. CDR3 nucleotide sequence: TGTGCCTGGAGTGTAGGTCCGGGTGCACCGCAGTACTTC. Protein product: CAWSVGPGAPQYF.

The CDR3 DNA sequence: TGTGCCAGCAGCCTATTACAGGGGGCCGGCACAGATACGCAGTATTTT. Translated: CASSLLQGAGTDTQYF. The V call is TRBV2, the J call TRBJ2-3; 9 positions match TRBD1. The V gene end was trimmed by 6 bases and the J gene end by 1 base; junction bases not matched to a gene: 8. This CDR3 has 16 residues. Germline CDR1 SNHLY, CDR2 FYNNEI.

The gene calls are TRBV24-1 and TRBJ1-5; D possibly corresponds to TRBD1 (6 bases). The V and J ends lost 4 bases and 2 bases respectively, with 11 bases between them. This CDR3 has 15 amino acids. Germline V gene lookup returns CDR1 KGHDR and CDR2 SFDVKD. The CDR3: CATSENRVGNQPQHF. In DNA, the CDR3 is TGTGCCACCAGTGAAAACAGGGTCGGCAATCAGCCCCAGCATTTT.

The rearrangement links TRBV20-1 to TRBJ1-1; no clear D. The V gene lost 5 bases and the J gene lost 1 base, with 11 bases spanning the gap. Germline V CDR1 and CDR2: DFQATT, SNEGSKA (reference sequence). The length of the CDR3 is 13 residues. The CDR3, as DNA: TGCAGTGCTCCCTTGGTAGGGAACACTGAAGCTTTCTTT. This encodes CSAPLVGNTEAFF.

The chain links TRBV30 to TRBJ2-1; 12 bases align to TRBD2. V trimming: 0 bases; J trimming: 7 bases; junction bases outside the gene matches: 4. Germline V CDR1 and CDR2: GTSNPN, SVGIG (reference sequence). The CDR3 totals 15 residues. CDR3: CAWSVASGGVNEQFF. CDR3 nucleotides: TGTGCCTGGAGTGTAGCTAGCGGGGGGGTAAATGAGCAGTTCTTC.

The gene calls are TRBV7-2 and TRBJ2-1; 9 bases map to TRBD2. Germline V lookup: CDR1 SGHTA, CDR2 FQGNSA. The V and J ends lost 6 bases and 1 base, in that order; junction bases with no gene match: 7. The CDR3 runs 16 residues. CDR3 loop: CASRHTAGGSYNEQFF. Here the CDR3 DNA reads TGTGCCAGCAGACATACCGCGGGGGGGTCCTACAATGAGCAGTTCTTC.

The CDR3 here is CASSLSAPAYGYTF. The CDR3 nucleotides read TGTGCCAGCAGTTTATCGGCCCCGGCCTATGGCTACACCTTC. V usage is TRBV12-3 or TRBV12-4 and J usage is TRBJ1-2, with unresolved D. V gave up 2 bases and J gave up 4 bases, with 11 bases separating them. The CDR3 is 14 amino acids.

The rearrangement joins TRBV7-9 to TRBJ2-7, with D perhaps matching TRBD1 (6 bases). Germline V gene data show CDR1 as SEHNR and CDR2 as FQNEAQ (reference sequence). The CDR3 is 16 amino acids. Trimming shortened V by 5 bases and J by 2 bases, and 19 bases separated the two germline ends. CDR3 coding DNA: TGTGCCAGCAGCCTGGAACAGGGAACTACTCCCTACGAGCAGTACTTC. Amino acid sequence: CASSLEQGTTPYEQYF.

This chain links TRBV7-3 with TRBJ2-7; D unclear. The CDR3 consists of 13 residues. Trimming removed 1 base from V and 5 bases from J, with 9 bases in between. Germline-derived CDR1 and CDR2 are SGHTA and FQGTGA. As DNA, the CDR3 is TGTGCCAGCAGCTTAATTGGGCAAGACGAGCAGTACTTC. Translated: CASSLIGQDEQYF.

The chain carries TRBV28 and TRBJ1-1; a weak D match, TRBD1 (5 bases). V lost 1 base and J 3 bases, leaving 9 bases between the germline ends. The CDR3 extends over 14 amino acids. Germline V CDR1 and CDR2: MDHEN, SYDVKM. CDR3 sequence reads: CASSLLGGDTEAFF. DNA of the CDR3: TGTGCCAGCAGTTTATTGGGAGGGGACACTGAAGCTTTCTTT.

The gene calls are TRBV9 and TRBJ1-2, with a weak D call TRBD1 (5 bases). Germline V gene data show CDR1 as SGDLS and CDR2 as YYNGEE. The CDR3 has 12 residues. Trimming left V 3 bases short and J 7 bases short, with 10 bases between. CDR3 coding DNA: TGTGCCAGCAGCGGGCCAGGGTTTGGCTACACCTTC. Its translation is CASSGPGFGYTF. The entire variable domain, with the rest obtained from reference TRBV9 and TRBJ1-2, is as follows: DSGVTQTPKHLITATGQRVTLRCSPRSGDLSVYWYQQSLDQGLQFLIQYYNGEERAKGNILERFSAQQFPDLHSELNLSSLELGDSALYFCASSGPGFGYTFGSGTRLTVV.

The V call is TRBV19, the J call TRBJ2-1; 9 nucleotides line up with TRBD1. V gave up 5 bases and J gave up 4 bases; unmatched junction bases: 9. Per the germline V gene, CDR1 is LNHDA and CDR2 is SQIVND (reference sequence). This CDR3 is 16 amino acids long. CDR3 DNA: TGTGCCAGTAGTTTCGGGACAGGGAAGGAATACAATGAGCAGTTCTTC. Encoded protein: CASSFGTGKEYNEQFF.

To note about this clonotype: Relative to the germline gene, one junction end is altered; a read error may explain this. V is TRBV16 and J is TRBJ1-2; 7 bases fit TRBD1. The CDR3 runs 11 residues. Germline values: CDR1 KGHSY, CDR2 FQNENV. CDR3 bases: TGTGCCAGCAGCCACTGGACAGGTTGGGCCTTC. Translating it yields CASSHWTGWAF.

The genes are TRBV29-1 and TRBJ2-1; 7 bases match TRBD2. After removal of 7 bases from V and 2 bases from J, the junction contained 11 bases not matched to a gene. Looked up from germline, CDR1 is SQVTM and CDR2 is ANQGSEA. The length of the CDR3 is 15 residues. The CDR3, as DNA: TGCAGCGCCTATCCCCCTAGCGGTACCTACAATGAGCAGTTCTTC. This sequence encodes CSAYPPSGTYNEQFF.

The CDR3 loop is CSVEGLAGVDTQYF. The CDR3 DNA is TGCAGCGTTGAGGGACTAGCGGGAGTGGATACGCAGTATTTT. V usage is TRBV29-1 and J usage is TRBJ2-3; TRBD2 aligns across 14 bases. The CDR3 sequence is 14 residues long. Germline loops: CDR1 SQVTM, CDR2 ANQGSEA. The junction had 2 bases not matched to a gene; V was cut back by 3 bases and J by 6 bases.

The chain recombines TRBV2 with TRBJ2-3, with D unresolved. Germline loops: CDR1 SNHLY, CDR2 FYNNEI. The CDR3 length is 10 residues. The ends were cut back, 7 bases at V and 5 bases at J, with 4 bases in the middle. The CDR3 DNA follows: TGTGCCAGCAATGTAGATACGCAGTATTTT. Translation: CASNVDTQYF.

The chain employs TRBV28 and TRBJ1-1, with TRBD1 identical over 9 bases. The CDR3 consists of 13 residues. Germline V gene data show CDR1 as MDHEN and CDR2 as SYDVKM. With V trimmed by 5 bases and J by 5 bases, 3 bases remained unmatched. In DNA, the CDR3 is TGTGCCAGCAGTAACAGGGGGCAGACTGAAGCTTTCTTT. This gives the protein CASSNRGQTEAFF.

V and J are TRBV3-1 and TRBJ2-5, with D perhaps being TRBD1 or TRBD2 (5 bases each). Germline CDR1 reads LGHDT; CDR2 reads YNNKEL (reference sequence). The CDR3 spans 14 residues. V gave up 7 bases and J gave up 5 bases, with 17 bases separating them. CDR3 loop: CASMGVGVGETQYF. The CDR3 DNA follows: TGTGCCAGCATGGGAGTAGGGGTCGGGGAGACCCAGTACTTC.

The rearrangement uses TRBV29-1 and TRBJ1-1, with D hard to call. The germline CDR1 and CDR2 sequences are SQVTM and ANQGSEA. Between the trimmed V and J ends, which lost 4 bases and 4 bases, there was a span of 19 bases. This CDR3 contains 15 residues. The CDR3 loop is CSVVDPLRWSTEAFF. The CDR3 region has the DNA TGCAGCGTTGTGGACCCGCTCAGGTGGAGCACTGAAGCTTTCTTT. Full variable domain (missing parts from reference TRBV29-1 and TRBJ1-1): SAVISQKPSRDICQRGTSLTIQCQVDSQVTMMFWYRQQPGQSLTLIATANQGSEATYESGFVIDKFPISRPNLTFSTLTVSNMSPEDSSIYLCSVVDPLRWSTEAFFGQGTRLTVV.